The 25 T cell receptor beta chains reported below all come from one sample, sequenced in a study of OX40 agonist ivuxolimab in advanced cancers. Here immunoSEQ multiplex PCR was the method, and the copy in TCRdb shows in-frame clones only, minus some. The sample lists some 87,000 clones, approximately 91% occurring once. Here the sequenced sample was CD4+ or CD8+ T cells sorted from blood, taken in a trial of the OX40 agonist ivuxolimab. The receptors were sampled from an adult with an advanced solid tumor such as melanoma, head and neck, liver or kidney cancer.

This clone was found once. The gene calls are TRBV28 and TRBJ2-7; 7 bases are a match to TRBD1. From germline, CDR1 is MDHEN and CDR2 SYDVKM. V dropped 2 bases and J dropped 4; count of bases not matched to a gene: 5. The CDR3 has 14 residues. Written as DNA, the CDR3 is TGTGCCAGCAGTTTAACAGGGGTGGTATACGAGCAGTACTTC. This translates into CASSLTGVVYEQYF.

V is TRBV7-2 and J is TRBJ2-7; D ambiguous. This CDR3 spans 15 amino acids. Germline V CDR1 and CDR2: SGHTA, FQGNSA. V was pared by 1 base and J by 0 bases, with 10 bases between. Here the CDR3 reads CASSLETGSSYEQYF. CDR3 sequence (DNA): TGTGCCAGCAGCTTAGAAACGGGCTCCTCCTACGAGCAGTACTTC.

The genes are TRBV5-1 and TRBJ2-1, with D maybe TRBD1 (7 bases). Between the trimmed V and J ends, which lost 2 bases and 8 bases, there was a span of 17 bases. Per the germline V gene, CDR1 is SGHRS and CDR2 is YFSETQ. The CDR3 contains 15 residues. The CDR3 sequence: CASSFYPTRGDEQFF. CDR3 nucleotide sequence: TGCGCCAGCAGCTTTTACCCCACCAGGGGGGATGAGCAGTTCTTC.

The CDR3 reads CASSLEMSGYTF. The DNA of the CDR3 is TGTGCCAGCAGCTTAGAAATGAGTGGCTACACCTTC. The chain carries TRBV11-2 and TRBJ1-2; D is unresolved. Trimming removed 0 bases from V and 7 bases from J, with 6 bases in between. Looked up from germline, CDR1 is SGHAT and CDR2 is FQNNGV. The length of the CDR3 is 12 residues.

This clone was seen once. This chain uses TRBV19 with TRBJ2-3; possible D gene TRBD2, 6 bases. The V and J ends lost 3 bases and 5 bases respectively, with 12 bases between them. The CDR3 is 14 amino acids. Germline CDR1 LNHDA, CDR2 SQIVND (reference sequence). The CDR3 nucleotides are TGTGCCAGTAGTATGGAGTGGAGGGGAGATACGCAGTATTTT. It is translated as CASSMEWRGDTQYF.

V usage is TRBV11-2 and J usage is TRBJ2-1, with D perhaps given as TRBD1 or TRBD2 (5 bases each). The V and J ends lost 3 bases and 1 base respectively, with 13 bases between them. CDR3 size: 16 residues. Per the germline V gene, CDR1 is SGHAT and CDR2 is FQNNGV. The CDR3 is CASSLGVWSSYNEQFF. The CDR3 DNA reads TGTGCCAGCAGCTTGGGGGTATGGTCGTCCTACAATGAGCAGTTCTTC.

This clone came up once. The V and J genes are TRBV18 and TRBJ1-2; tentatively, D is TRBD1 (5 bases). Germline lookup yields CDR1 KGHSH and CDR2 LQKENI. The CDR3 length is 13 residues. V was pared by 8 bases and J by 5 bases, with 15 bases between. The CDR3 is CASAPGREYGYTF. The DNA of the CDR3 is TGTGCCAGCGCCCCGGGCAGGGAGTATGGCTACACCTTC.

This chain connects TRBV5-6 to TRBJ1-1; 8 nucleotides match TRBD1. CDR3 length equals 12 residues. Per the germline V gene, CDR1 is SGHDT and CDR2 is YYEEEE. V lost 0 bases to trimming and J lost 11 bases; unmatched junction nucleotides: 3. The DNA for the CDR3 is TGTGCCAGCAGCTTGGTACAGGGGGTGGCTTTCTTT. Encoded protein: CASSLVQGVAFF.

The chain carries TRBV6-1 and TRBJ1-1; D gene unclear. With 2 bases removed from V and 7 bases from J, the gap between germline ends came to 5 bases. Germline values: CDR1 MNHNS, CDR2 SASEGT. The CDR3 sequence is 11 residues long. The CDR3 loop reads CASSEYGEAFF. The CDR3 DNA follows: TGTGCCAGCAGTGAATATGGTGAAGCTTTCTTT.

The chain has TRBV2 and TRBJ1-2; 8 bases match TRBD1. Germline V gene lookup returns CDR1 SNHLY and CDR2 FYNNEI. This CDR3 comprises 12 residues. The ends lost 6 bases at V and 8 bases at J; junction bases unmatched: 5. In DNA form, the CDR3 reads TGTGCCAGCAGAGGACAGGGTCGGGGCTACACCTTC. Protein product: CASRGQGRGYTF.

The chain employs TRBV6-6 and TRBJ2-5, with D possibly called TRBD1 or TRBD2 (5 bases each). The V end was cut by 10 bases, the J end by 7 bases, with 19 bases between. Germline V CDR1 and CDR2: MNHNY, SVGAGI (reference sequence). CDR3 length equals 13 residues. CDR3 nucleotides: TGTGCCACGAGCCCGCCGGGACCAGGGACCCAGTACTTC. It specifies CATSPPGPGTQYF.

The chain carries TRBV6-1 and TRBJ2-7; the D is unclear. Germline V gene lookup returns CDR1 MNHNS and CDR2 SASEGT. CDR3 length: 12 amino acids. Trimming shortened V by 7 bases and J by 2 bases, and 9 bases separated the two germline ends. The CDR3 region has the DNA TGTGCCAGCACGGCCAGCGCCTACGAGCAGTACTTC. Translating it yields CASTASAYEQYF.

The chain's CDR3 is CASKRGGLYNEQFF. For the CDR3, the DNA is TGTGCCAGCAAGCGGGGGGGCCTGTACAATGAGCAGTTCTTC. The gene calls are TRBV7-2 and TRBJ2-1; TRBD2 aligns across 10 bases. The V gene end was trimmed by 7 bases and the J gene end by 4 bases; junction bases not matched to a gene: 4. The CDR3 has 14 amino acids. The germline gives CDR1 SGHTA, CDR2 FQGNSA.

The chain links TRBV5-5 to TRBJ2-7; 7 bases align to TRBD2. Germline values: CDR1 SGHKS, CDR2 YYEKEE (reference sequence). Trimming removed 0 bases from V and 2 bases from J; junction bases left unmatched: 8. This CDR3 spans 16 amino acids. CDR3 loop: CASSLGGGALTYEQYF. The CDR3 DNA sequence: TGTGCCAGCAGCTTGGGGGGAGGGGCCCTTACCTACGAGCAGTACTTC.

This clone turned up a few times. The chain links TRBV6-1 to TRBJ1-2; D is unresolved. CDR1 is MNHNS and CDR2 is SASEGT in the germline V gene. The CDR3 sequence is 14 residues long. V dropped 2 bases and J dropped 0 bases, with 7 bases sitting between them. In nucleotides, the CDR3 is TGTGCCAGCAGTGAAACGCTCACTAACTATGGCTACACCTTC. It specifies CASSETLTNYGYTF.

This chain connects TRBV6-4 to TRBJ2-2, with D unresolved. The germline V gene has CDR1 MRHNA and CDR2 SNTAGT. CDR3 length: 12 amino acids. Between the trimmed V and J ends, which lost 3 bases and 6 bases, there was a span of 5 bases. For the CDR3, the DNA is TGTGCCAGCAGTGATCCGCCCGGGGAGCTGTTTTTT. It encodes CASSDPPGELFF.

The rearrangement uses TRBV6-1 and TRBJ2-2, with TRBD1 as a possible D gene (5 bases). V lost 6 bases, J lost 5 bases, and 13 bases lay in between. The CDR3 is 14 amino acids. The germline V gene has CDR1 MNHNS and CDR2 SASEGT. The CDR3 spells CASSRTSGTGELFF. The DNA for the CDR3 is TGTGCCAGCAGCCGAACTTCAGGGACCGGGGAGCTGTTTTTT.

The rearrangement links TRBV18 to TRBJ1-6, with D unresolved. The length of the CDR3 is 15 residues. The V gene lost 3 bases and the J gene lost 7 bases, with 13 bases spanning the gap. The germline V gene encodes CDR1 KGHSH and CDR2 LQKENI. DNA of the CDR3: TGTGCCAGCTCACCGGGTCTTCTGGGGAATTCACCCCTCCACTTT. This gives the protein CASSPGLLGNSPLHF.

The chain joins TRBV19 to TRBJ1-2; 7 positions match TRBD1. CDR1 and CDR2 (germline): LNHDA, SQIVND (reference sequence). The J segment lost 0 bases and the V segment lost 1 base, leaving 8 bases of the junction unmatched. The CDR3 runs to 17 residues. The CDR3 sequence: CASSIGGQAAANYGYTF. In DNA, the CDR3 is TGTGCCAGTAGTATAGGCGGACAGGCGGCAGCTAACTATGGCTACACCTTC.

With respect to this clone: A junction boundary mismatches the germline segment, possibly from a read error. The rearrangement joins TRBV9 to TRBJ1-1; TRBD1 matches 11 bases. Germline V lookup: CDR1 SGDLS, CDR2 YYNGEE. This CDR3 is 15 amino acids long. The CDR3 protein is CASRRDRGMNIEAFF. As DNA, the CDR3 is TGTGCCAGCAGGAGGGACAGGGGGATGAACATTGAAGCTTTCTTT.

The V and J genes are TRBV5-1 and TRBJ2-5; D is perhaps TRBD2 (5 bases). Germline V gives CDR1 SGHRS, CDR2 YFSETQ. The length of the CDR3 is 16 residues. V was shortened by 4 bases and J by 1 base, with 17 bases between the two germline ends. The chain's CDR3 is CASSPPPGMLQETQYF. The CDR3 DNA follows: TGCGCCAGCAGCCCCCCCCCGGGGATGCTCCAAGAGACCCAGTACTTC.

This chain connects TRBV20-1 to TRBJ2-5; 7 bases agree with TRBD1. This CDR3 has 11 amino acids. From germline, CDR1 is DFQATT and CDR2 SNEGSKA (reference sequence). The junction had 2 bases not matched to a gene; V was cut back by 6 bases and J by 4 bases. The CDR3 region has the DNA TGCAGTGCGCGACAGGGAGAGACCCAGTACTTC. Translated: CSARQGETQYF.

This chain connects TRBV2 to TRBJ1-2; D is unresolved. Germline CDR1 and CDR2: SNHLY and FYNNEI. The V end lost 2 bases, the J end lost 5 bases, and 3 bases lay between the germline ends. The CDR3 loop spans 11 amino acids. The CDR3 reads CASSEQYGYTF. The CDR3, as DNA: TGTGCCAGCAGTGAACAGTATGGCTACACCTTC.

CDR3 region: CASSPRVVATDTQYF. CDR3 sequence (DNA): TGTGCCAGCTCACCAAGGGTGGTAGCCACAGATACGCAGTATTTT. The V call is TRBV18, the J call TRBJ2-3; D is undetermined. Germline loops: CDR1 KGHSH, CDR2 LQKENI. The V end was cut by 2 bases, the J end by 2 bases, with 11 bases between. This CDR3 has 15 residues. Full variable domain (remainder filled in from reference TRBV18 and TRBJ2-3): NAGVMQNPRHLVRRRGQEARLRCSPMKGHSHVYWYRQLPEEGLKFMVYLQKENIIDESGMPKERFSAEFPKEGPSILRIQQVVRGDSAAYFCASSPRVVATDTQYFGPGTRLTVL.

The chain combines TRBV11-2 with TRBJ1-1; 11 bases agree with TRBD1. The CDR3 extends over 13 amino acids. Trimming removed 5 bases from V and 10 bases from J; junction bases left unmatched: 6. From germline, CDR1 is SGHAT and CDR2 FQNNGV. CDR3 coding DNA: TGTGCCAGCAGCACCGGACAGGGGGCGGCAGCTTTCTTT. This sequence encodes CASSTGQGAAAFF.